This T cell receptor beta chain was identified during a study of Ad26.COV2.S vaccination and SARS-CoV-2 variants. Study overall: Intramuscular Ad26.COV2.S at 5x10^10 or 1x10^11 viral particles.

Germline values: CDR1 KGHDR, CDR2 SFDVKD. J gave up 7 bases and V 0 bases, and 6 bases lay outside the gene matches. The CDR3 is 16 residues long. Treatment meaning: 15 to 20 received Ad26.COV2.S at low or high dose, single or two shots; a few received placebo; per-sample allocation not given. It was on day 63 after the first vaccine or placebo injection that samples were taken. Sequencing used immunoSEQ multiplex PCR; TCRdb keeps in-frame clones, though not all of them. This sample has 400,000 to 450,000 clones, with roughly 88% found just once. The rearrangement links TRBV24-1 to TRBJ2-1, with 9 bases that match TRBD2. This sequence was found in a person aged 18-65 years who received the Ad26.COV2.S COVID-19 vaccine or a placebo. Here the sequenced sample was peripheral blood, taken in a trial of Ad26.COV2.S vaccine versus placebo. CDR3 in amino acids: CATSDLVAGELNEQFF. DNA of the CDR3: TGTGCCACCAGTGATTTGGTAGCGGGAGAATTGAATGAGCAGTTCTTC.